The TCR beta chain described here comes from a study of cytomegalovirus exposure and HLA in healthy donors. Study summary: From about 180 million T cells, an earlier analysis saw roughly 110 million unique TCR beta sequences.

The PCR employed 60 Vbeta primers together with 13 Jbeta primers. TCRdb keeps only in-frame clones here, not all; method: immunoSEQ multiplex PCR. The data contain fewer than 120,000 clones, about 80% of them singletons. The CDR3 has 14 residues. V gave up 3 bases and J gave up 4 bases; unmatched junction bases: 3. From germline, CDR1 is SNHLY and CDR2 FYNNEI. Comments on this clone: Its antigen is unidentified.

Donors counted as nominally healthy when sampled, yet unrecorded immune exposures were likely. Broader study findings: The study designated roughly 160 TCR beta chains cytomegalovirus-associated. A later analysis found TCR association rates differed by HLA locus, highest for DRB1 and lowest for HLA-C.

The sample was PBMCs. The chain carries TRBV2 and TRBJ2-7; TRBD1 matches 10 bases. This clonotype originated in a woman in her sixties in good health and CMV-seropositive. The CDR3 bases are TGTGCCAGCAGTGAGGCGGGACAGGGGTACGAGCAGTACTTC. Protein: CASSEAGQGYEQYF. Together with reference TRBV2 and TRBJ2-7, the CDR3 gives the full variable domain: EPEVTQTPSHQVTQMGQEVILRCVPISNHLYFYWYRQILGQKVEFLVSFYNNEISEKSEIFDDQFSVERPDGSNFTLKIRSTKLEDSAMYFCASSEAGQGYEQYFGPGTRLTVT.